This entry features one TCR beta chain sequence. Its specificity is unknown. Germline assignment: CDR1 MNHEY and CDR2 SMNVEV (reference sequence). The V segment lost 6 bases and the J segment 4 bases; nucleotides outside the gene matches: 7. This CDR3 is built from 15 residues. Primers for the PCR totalled 60 Vbeta and 13 Jbeta. Libraries were prepared by immunoSEQ multiplex PCR; TCRdb keeps only in-frame clonotypes and omits some of them. The sample lists under 100,000 clones; roughly 70% were seen once. This sample stems from a study of cytomegalovirus exposure and HLA in healthy donors. Overall study findings and caveats: Productive status was seen about 90% or about 30% of the time for most TCR beta V segments in an earlier analysis. CMV antigen specificity was confirmed in vitro for a few CMV-associated chains. Other equally common chains were less clonally expanded than HLA-associated TCR beta chains, a later analysis showed.

V gene TRBV27 combines with J gene TRBJ2-3; TRBD2 aligns across 10 bases. Sequenced: PBMCs. The sequence came from a woman aged 50 to 60 in good health and CMV-seropositive. For the CDR3, the DNA is TGTGCCAGCAGCCGGACTAGCGGTTCCCCAGATACGCAGTATTTT. It codes for CASSRTSGSPDTQYF.